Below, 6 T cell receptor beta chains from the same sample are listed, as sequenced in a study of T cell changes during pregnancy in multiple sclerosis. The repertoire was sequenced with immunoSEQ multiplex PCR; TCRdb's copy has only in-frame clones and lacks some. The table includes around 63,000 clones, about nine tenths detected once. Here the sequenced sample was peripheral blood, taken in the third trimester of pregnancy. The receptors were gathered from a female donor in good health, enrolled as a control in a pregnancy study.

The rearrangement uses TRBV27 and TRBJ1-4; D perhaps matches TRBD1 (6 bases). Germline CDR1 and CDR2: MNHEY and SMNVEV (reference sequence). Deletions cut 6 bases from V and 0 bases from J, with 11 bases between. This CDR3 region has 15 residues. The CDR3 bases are TGTGCCAGCAGAGGACAGCCTGCAACTAATGAAAAACTGTTTTTT. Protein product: CASRGQPATNEKLFF.

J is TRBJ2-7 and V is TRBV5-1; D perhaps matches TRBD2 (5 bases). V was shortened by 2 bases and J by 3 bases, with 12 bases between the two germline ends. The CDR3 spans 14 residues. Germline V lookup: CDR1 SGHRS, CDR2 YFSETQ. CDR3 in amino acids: CASSFPGRDYEQYF. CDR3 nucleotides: TGCGCCAGCAGCTTTCCCGGACGGGACTACGAGCAGTACTTC.

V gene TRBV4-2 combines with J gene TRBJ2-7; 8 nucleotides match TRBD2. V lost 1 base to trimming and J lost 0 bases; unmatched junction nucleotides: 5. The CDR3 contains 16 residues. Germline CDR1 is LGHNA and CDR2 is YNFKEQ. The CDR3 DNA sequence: TGTGCCAGCAGCCAAGGCCCAGCGGGGGACTCCTACGAGCAGTACTTC. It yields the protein CASSQGPAGDSYEQYF.

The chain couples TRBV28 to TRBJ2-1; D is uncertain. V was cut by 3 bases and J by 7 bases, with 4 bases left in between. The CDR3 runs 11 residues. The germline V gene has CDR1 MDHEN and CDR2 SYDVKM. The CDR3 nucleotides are TGTGCCAGCAGTTTGCAGAATGAGCAGTTCTTC. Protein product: CASSLQNEQFF.

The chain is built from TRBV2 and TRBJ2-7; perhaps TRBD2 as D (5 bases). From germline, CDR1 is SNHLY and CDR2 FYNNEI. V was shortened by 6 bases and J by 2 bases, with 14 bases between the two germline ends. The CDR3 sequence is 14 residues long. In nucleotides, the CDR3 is TGTGCCAGCAGGGTTCGGGGAGCCACCTACGAGCAGTACTTC. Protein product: CASRVRGATYEQYF.

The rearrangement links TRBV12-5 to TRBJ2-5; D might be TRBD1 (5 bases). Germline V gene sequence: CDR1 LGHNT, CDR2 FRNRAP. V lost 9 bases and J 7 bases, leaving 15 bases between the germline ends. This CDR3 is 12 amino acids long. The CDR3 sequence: CASVGVQGTQYF. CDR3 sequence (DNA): TGTGCTAGCGTCGGTGTGCAGGGGACCCAGTACTTC.